The clone carrying this T cell receptor (beta chain) was seen a handful of times. Its antigen is undetermined. Universal primer sites and UMIs were introduced during 5'RACE template-switching synthesis of TCR cDNA. One entry per CDR3 protein results from TCRdb running MiXCR on the 5' RACE reads. The sample consists of tens of thousands of distinct CDR3 sequences, roughly 8% of them appearing once. The data were taken from a study of T cells after yellow fever vaccination. Whole-study findings and limits: When the response was secondary, it was weaker but reached its peak faster, day 5 versus 15. Once the booster was given, most primary-vaccination clones reappeared, at around 95% for CD4 and over 70% for CD8. The bulk population could contribute abundant contaminating clonotypes to FACS-sorted repertoires.

The sequence derives from a man aged 25 to 45 who received the YFV17D yellow fever vaccine. The sequencing used CD8+ T cells sorted from PBMCs, collected on the day of the yellow fever booster vaccination.

This CDR3 is CASSGETSGAQETQYF. The CDR3 DNA is TGTGCCAGCAGTGGGGAGACTAGCGGGGCCCAAGAGACCCAGTACTTC. The chain employs TRBV6-1 and TRBJ2-5, with 11 positions matching TRBD2. CDR1 is MNHNS, CDR2 SASEGT, per germline. After removal of 4 bases from V and 1 base from J, the junction contained 5 bases not matched to a gene. CDR3 size: 16 residues.